The 23 T cell receptor beta chains below come from one sample, sequenced in a study of blood T cell repertoires in COVID-19. Some clones are missing from TCRdb's copy, which holds only in-frame ones; the method was immunoSEQ multiplex PCR. The profile shows approximately 210,000 clones, around 89% of them singletons. The sequencing sample was made of peripheral blood. The receptors here all came from a man aged 70-80 years with acute or convalescent COVID-19.

The chain uses TRBV9 and TRBJ2-1; the match to TRBD2 covers 11 bases. Germline loops: CDR1 SGDLS, CDR2 YYNGEE. V gave up 0 bases and J gave up 7 bases; unmatched junction bases: 12. The CDR3 runs to 18 residues. This CDR3 is CASSVATVGLAGGNEQFF. In nucleotides, the CDR3 is TGTGCCAGCAGCGTAGCTACCGTGGGGCTAGCGGGAGGAAATGAGCAGTTCTTC.

V and J are TRBV6-5 and TRBJ1-2; a weak D match, TRBD1 (5 bases). The V gene's germline CDR1 is MNHEY and CDR2 SVGAGI. The V end was cut by 2 bases, the J end by 3 bases, with 7 bases between. The CDR3 totals 13 residues. As DNA, the CDR3 is TGTGCCAGCAGTTACGGCAGGGACTATGGCTACACCTTC. Translating it yields CASSYGRDYGYTF.

The rearrangement uses TRBV19 and TRBJ2-6; 11 nucleotides line up with TRBD1. The CDR3 spans 17 residues. CDR1 and CDR2 (germline): LNHDA, SQIVND (reference sequence). V shed 7 bases and J 4 bases; nucleotides not matched to a gene: 9. The CDR3 region has the DNA TGTGCCAGTAATCCCGGGACAGGGGGGTCAGGGGCCAACGTCCTGACTTTC. It codes for CASNPGTGGSGANVLTF.

The chain recombines TRBV11-2 with TRBJ1-1; weak D call: TRBD1 (5 bases). CDR3 length equals 15 residues. In germline, CDR1 is SGHAT, CDR2 FQNNGV. Trimming stripped 5 bases from V and 1 base from J, with 14 bases between. CDR3 sequence reads: CASSPQGARNTEAFF. Written as DNA, the CDR3 is TGTGCCAGCAGCCCTCAAGGGGCCCGGAACACTGAAGCTTTCTTT.

V is TRBV19 and J is TRBJ2-1, with 14 bases fitting TRBD2. This CDR3 is 16 amino acids long. With 3 bases clipped from V and 8 bases from J, the junction kept 6 bases outside the gene matches. Per the germline V gene, CDR1 is LNHDA and CDR2 is SQIVND (reference sequence). CDR3: CASSIYGTSGSYEQFF. The CDR3 nucleotides are TGTGCCAGTAGTATTTACGGGACTAGCGGGAGTTATGAGCAGTTCTTC.

This chain links TRBV9 with TRBJ1-2; TRBD1 aligns across 7 bases. Germline values: CDR1 SGDLS, CDR2 YYNGEE. V lost 5 bases to trimming and J lost 2 bases; unmatched junction nucleotides: 12. The CDR3 is 16 amino acids. The CDR3 region is CASSTRDRSPNYGYTF. As DNA, the CDR3 is TGTGCCAGCAGTACCCGGGACAGATCTCCCAACTATGGCTACACCTTC.

V and J are TRBV19 and TRBJ1-2; D gene unclear. The germline V and J ends were trimmed by 4 bases and 4 bases, with 13 bases remaining between them. This CDR3 has 14 amino acids. Germline V CDR1 and CDR2: LNHDA, SQIVND (reference sequence). The CDR3 region has the DNA TGTGCCAGTAGTACCTCCGGGATCATCTATGGCTACACCTTC. Protein: CASSTSGIIYGYTF.

This clone was observed once. The V gene is TRBV2, the J gene TRBJ1-4; 11 nucleotides agree with TRBD1. The CDR3 consists of 16 residues. With 6 bases clipped from V and 8 bases from J, the junction kept 11 bases outside the gene matches. Germline V gene data show CDR1 as SNHLY and CDR2 as FYNNEI. The CDR3: CASSSGTGGFSEKLFF. CDR3 nucleotide sequence: TGTGCCAGCAGCTCCGGGACAGGGGGATTTTCGGAAAAACTGTTTTTT.

This clone occurred a few times. The chain couples TRBV7-3 to TRBJ2-2; 7 nucleotides agree with TRBD1. Germline lookup yields CDR1 SGHTA and CDR2 FQGTGA. J gave up 4 bases and V 6 bases, and 11 bases lay outside the gene matches. The CDR3 is 16 residues long. As DNA, the CDR3 is TGTGCCAGCAGTAACCCCGGGACAGACCTCACCGGGGAGCTGTTTTTT. Amino acids: CASSNPGTDLTGELFF.

This clone was counted a single time. This sequence joins TRBV4-2 and TRBJ1-4, with no clear D. V was pared by 1 base and J by 3 bases, with 15 bases between. CDR1 and CDR2 from the germline V gene are LGHNA and YNFKEQ. The CDR3 is 17 residues long. CDR3 region: CASSQGVGEDSNEKLFF. The CDR3 nucleotides read TGTGCCAGCAGCCAAGGGGTCGGTGAGGATTCTAATGAAAAACTGTTTTTT.

This rearrangement joins TRBV18 to TRBJ2-7; 10 nucleotides align to TRBD1. Germline CDR1 reads KGHSH; CDR2 reads LQKENI. V dropped 10 bases and J dropped 4; count of bases not matched to a gene: 13. The CDR3 loop spans 15 amino acids. CDR3 in DNA: TGTGCCACCGGCTCATGGACAGGGGGTGGGTACGAGCAGTACTTC. It encodes CATGSWTGGGYEQYF.

This chain uses TRBV7-2 with TRBJ1-2, with D possibly matching TRBD1 (5 bases). The CDR3 covers 14 residues. Trimming removed 1 base from V and 5 bases from J, with 11 bases in between. The germline V gene has CDR1 SGHTA and CDR2 FQGNSA. This CDR3 is CASSLVRQPYGYTF. The CDR3 coding sequence is TGTGCCAGCAGCTTAGTGAGACAGCCATATGGCTACACCTTC.

This clone turned up a few times. The CDR3 sequence: CASSPWGDRDSGANVLTF. The DNA of the CDR3 is TGTGCCAGCTCACCGTGGGGGGACAGAGACTCTGGGGCCAACGTCCTGACTTTC. The chain couples TRBV18 to TRBJ2-6, with D maybe TRBD1 (7 bases). The CDR3 has 18 residues. Trimming removed 3 bases from V and 0 bases from J, with 15 bases in between. The germline CDR1 and CDR2 sequences are KGHSH and LQKENI.

The chain combines TRBV12-3 or TRBV12-4 with TRBJ2-2; no reliable D call. This CDR3 has 11 amino acids. With 3 bases removed from V and 6 bases from J, the gap between germline ends came to 2 bases. CDR3 sequence reads: CASSFAGELFF. CDR3 in DNA: TGTGCCAGCAGTTTCGCCGGGGAGCTGTTTTTT.

The chain combines TRBV7-6 with TRBJ2-3, with 13 nucleotides matching TRBD2. This CDR3 contains 16 residues. Germline V gives CDR1 SGHVS, CDR2 FNYEAQ. Germline trimming cut 2 bases from V and 6 bases from J; bases unmatched to any gene: 5. The DNA of the CDR3 is TGTGCCAGCAGCTTATTAGGACTAGCGGGAGATGATACGCAGTATTTT. The encoded protein is CASSLLGLAGDDTQYF.

As for this clone: The sample holds other DNA sequences that translate to the same CDR3. The chain employs TRBV28 and TRBJ2-7; tentatively, D is TRBD1 (5 bases). CDR3 size: 14 residues. Trimming stripped 2 bases from V and 1 base from J, with 9 bases between. Germline V gene lookup returns CDR1 MDHEN and CDR2 SYDVKM. As DNA, the CDR3 is TGTGCCAGCAGTTTAGGTGGGGCTTCCTACGAGCAGTACTTC. Residues: CASSLGGASYEQYF.

J is TRBJ2-2 and V is TRBV19; D is possibly TRBD2 (5 bases). V was trimmed by 7 bases and J by 4 bases, leaving 7 bases between them. Germline CDR1 reads LNHDA; CDR2 reads SQIVND (reference sequence). The CDR3 has 12 amino acids. The CDR3 reads CASTGTTGELFF. The CDR3 region has the DNA TGTGCCAGTACGGGAACCACCGGGGAGCTGTTTTTT.

The chain recombines TRBV28 with TRBJ2-1; possibly TRBD2 for D (7 bases). V lost 7 bases, J lost 6 bases, and 28 bases lay in between. Germline loops: CDR1 MDHEN, CDR2 SYDVKM. This CDR3 contains 18 residues. The CDR3 region has the DNA TGTGCCAGCAACTTTGACCCCTCGGGGGCGGGAGAGATCAATGAGCAGTTCTTC. It specifies CASNFDPSGAGEINEQFF.

The chain combines TRBV12-1 with TRBJ2-7; TRBD1 was called by the table and not checked on the DNA. TRBV12-1 has pseudogene status. This CDR3 has 15 residues. CDR3 coding DNA: TGTGCCAGCAGCTTCCTGGACAGGGCGCCCTACGAGCAGTACTTC. This sequence encodes CASSFLDRAPYEQYF.

This clone was recorded once. The V gene is TRBV18, the J gene TRBJ2-7; the D gene is possibly TRBD2 (5 bases). The CDR3 consists of 16 residues. V was pared by 4 bases and J by 5 bases, with 21 bases between. Germline CDR1 is KGHSH and CDR2 is LQKENI. CDR3 sequence (DNA): TGTGCCAGCTCACTCCGAACGGGAAGTGAAACAGACGAGCAGTACTTC. Its protein is CASSLRTGSETDEQYF. The complete variable domain, with remaining parts taken from reference TRBV18 and TRBJ2-7, reads NAGVMQNPRHLVRRRGQEARLRCSPMKGHSHVYWYRQLPEEGLKFMVYLQKENIIDESGMPKERFSAEFPKEGPSILRIQQVVRGDSAAYFCASSLRTGSETDEQYFGPGTRLTVT.

V gene TRBV9 combines with J gene TRBJ2-7; 8 nucleotides match TRBD1. The CDR3 totals 14 residues. The germline V gene encodes CDR1 SGDLS and CDR2 YYNGEE. J lost 3 bases, V lost 2 bases, and 4 bases had no gene match. The DNA of the CDR3 is TGTGCCAGCAGCGTCCGGGACAGGAACTACGAGCAGTACTTC. Translated, it gives CASSVRDRNYEQYF.

V and J are TRBV5-6 and TRBJ1-1; a possible D gene is TRBD1 (6 bases). This CDR3 contains 14 residues. V was pared by 7 bases and J by 1 base, with 14 bases between. CDR1 and CDR2 from the germline V gene are SGHDT and YYEEEE. The DNA of the CDR3 is TGTGCCAGCCAAGGCCCAGGGGAGAACACTGAAGCTTTCTTT. This encodes CASQGPGENTEAFF.

The rearrangement links TRBV7-2 to TRBJ2-4; 7 positions match TRBD2. With 5 bases clipped from V and 2 bases from J, the junction kept 9 bases outside the gene matches. Looked up from germline, CDR1 is SGHTA and CDR2 is FQGNSA. The CDR3 runs to 16 residues. The CDR3 region has the DNA TGTGCCAGCAGCCCCGGGCCCGGGGGGTCCAAAAACATTCAGTACTTC. Protein product: CASSPGPGGSKNIQYF.